This T cell receptor beta chain originates from a study of control samples from healthy donors and cancer patients. V was clipped by 4 bases and J by 1 base, with 11 bases between them. In germline, CDR1 is SGHNT, CDR2 YYREEE (reference sequence). CDR3 length: 15 residues. The table came from immunoSEQ multiplex PCR; TCRdb's copy has only in-frame clones and leaves some out. The table has about 35,000 clones, around 93% seen once; the top ten hold around 1.6%. The material sequenced was PBMCs. The rearrangement links TRBV5-4 to TRBJ2-2, with TRBD1 as a possible D gene (7 bases). The origin of this receptor is a man between 40 and 49 years old with colorectal cancer. In DNA, the CDR3 is TGTGCCAGCAGCCCAGGGGGGAAGAACACCGGGGAGCTGTTTTTT. This sequence encodes CASSPGGKNTGELFF.